This T cell receptor (beta chain) was obtained from a study of blood T cell repertoires in COVID-19. V dropped 1 base and J dropped 5 bases, with 13 bases sitting between them. Germline-derived CDR1 and CDR2 are SQVTM and ANQGSEA. The CDR3 is made up of 14 amino acids. This clone was recorded once. The method was immunoSEQ multiplex PCR; TCRdb's version includes in-frame clones alone and lacks a portion of them. This sample has about 300,000 clones, with 70% to 90% found just once. The specimen was PBMCs or T cells enriched from blood (not recorded which). This rearrangement joins TRBV29-1 to TRBJ2-3; D possibly corresponds to TRBD1 (6 bases). The sequence came from a man aged 25-40 years who had recovered from COVID-19. The CDR3 DNA follows: TGCAGCGTTGAAGGGGGGCCAGGGGTAGATACGCAGTATTTT. Protein sequence: CSVEGGPGVDTQYF.